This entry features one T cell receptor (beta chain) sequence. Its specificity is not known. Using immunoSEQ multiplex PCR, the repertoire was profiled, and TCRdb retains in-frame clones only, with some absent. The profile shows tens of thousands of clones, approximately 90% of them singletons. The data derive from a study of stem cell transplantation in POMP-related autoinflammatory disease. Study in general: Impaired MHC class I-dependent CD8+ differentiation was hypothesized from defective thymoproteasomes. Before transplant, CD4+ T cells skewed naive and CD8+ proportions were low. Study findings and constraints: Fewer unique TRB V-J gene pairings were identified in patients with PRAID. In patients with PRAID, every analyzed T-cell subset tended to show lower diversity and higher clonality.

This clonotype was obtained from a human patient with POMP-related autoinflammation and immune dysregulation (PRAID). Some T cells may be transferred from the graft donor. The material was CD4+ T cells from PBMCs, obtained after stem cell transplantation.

The CDR3 DNA follows: TGTGCCAGCAGCCACCTCGCTAGGGAACGCACAGATACGCAGTATTTT. Translated, it gives CASSHLARERTDTQYF. V and J are TRBV11-1 and TRBJ2-3; D is unresolved. The V gene lost 5 bases and the J gene lost 1 base, with 16 bases spanning the gap. The CDR3 loop spans 16 amino acids. CDR1 and CDR2 from the germline V gene are SGHAT and FQDESV (reference sequence).